This entry lists 21 T cell receptor beta chains sequenced from one sample in a study of T cell responses to AZD1222 COVID-19 vaccine. The repertoire was sequenced with immunoSEQ multiplex PCR; TCRdb's copy has only in-frame clones and lacks some. This table holds around 120,000 clones, around 90% found once. Sequenced material: peripheral blood, taken on day 0 of AZD1222 vaccination. The receptors originated from an adult in good health.

The CDR3 DNA reads as TGTGCCAGCAGCCAGTTGACAGGGACTGAAGCTTTCTTT. Residues: CASSQLTGTEAFF. V is TRBV7-8 and J is TRBJ1-1; 7 nucleotides line up with TRBD1. With 5 bases clipped from V and 5 bases from J, the junction kept 5 bases outside the gene matches. Germline CDR1 is SGHVS and CDR2 is FQNEAQ. The CDR3 length is 13 residues.

The chain uses TRBV25-1 and TRBJ1-3; 7 nucleotides align to TRBD1. Germline values: CDR1 MGHDK, CDR2 SYGVNS. This CDR3 has 14 amino acids. The V gene end was trimmed by 10 bases and the J gene end by 0 bases; junction bases not matched to a gene: 6. CDR3 in amino acids: CATRDRFSGNTIYF. The CDR3 DNA reads TGTGCCACCAGGGACAGATTCTCTGGAAACACCATATATTTT.

As regards this clone: Additional DNA sequences in this sample encode the identical CDR3. The chain couples TRBV6-5 to TRBJ1-1; D gene ambiguous. The CDR3 consists of 13 residues. Germline CDR1 and CDR2: MNHEY and SVGAGI. V gave up 0 bases and J gave up 0 bases, with 2 bases separating them. The chain's CDR3 is CASSYSMNTEAFF. The CDR3, as DNA: TGTGCCAGCAGTTACTCTATGAACACTGAAGCTTTCTTT.

CDR3 loop: CASSMTGSYEQYF. CDR3 coding DNA: TGTGCCAGTAGTATGACCGGCTCCTACGAGCAGTACTTC. The V gene is TRBV19, the J gene TRBJ2-7; the D is unclear. V was pared by 3 bases and J by 0 bases, with 6 bases between. This CDR3 is 13 amino acids long. Looked up from germline, CDR1 is LNHDA and CDR2 is SQIVND (reference sequence).

This clone occurred a few times. The chain has TRBV6-1 and TRBJ2-7; TRBD1 matches at 7 bases. The junction had 16 bases not matched to a gene; V was cut back by 4 bases and J by 4 bases. Germline V gene sequence: CDR1 MNHNS, CDR2 SASEGT. This CDR3 spans 17 amino acids. The CDR3 loop is CASSAGYGAGGEYEQYF. CDR3 in DNA: TGTGCCAGCAGTGCTGGATACGGGGCAGGGGGAGAGTACGAGCAGTACTTC.

The V gene is TRBV5-5, the J gene TRBJ2-7, with TRBD2 identical over 9 bases. CDR1 is SGHKS, CDR2 YYEKEE, per germline (reference sequence). The trim removed 0 bases at V and 1 base at J, leaving 2 bases unmatched. The CDR3 runs 15 residues. CDR3 amino acids: CASSLGLADSYEQYF. CDR3 DNA sequence: TGTGCCAGCAGCTTGGGACTAGCGGATTCCTACGAGCAGTACTTC.

The chain recombines TRBV19 with TRBJ1-2, with D maybe TRBD1 (6 bases). The germline V gene has CDR1 LNHDA and CDR2 SQIVND (reference sequence). Trimming left V 8 bases short and J 2 bases short, with 15 bases between. The CDR3 sequence is 14 residues long. The CDR3 sequence is CASQSQGMNYGYTF. The CDR3, as DNA: TGTGCCAGTCAATCCCAGGGGATGAACTATGGCTACACCTTC.

The V gene is TRBV6-2 or TRBV6-3, the J gene TRBJ2-1, with 13 bases fitting TRBD2. J gave up 4 bases and V 2 bases, and 11 bases lay outside the gene matches. CDR3 length: 19 amino acids. Germline CDR1 reads MNHEY; CDR2 reads SVGEGT. The CDR3 DNA reads TGTGCCAGCAGTTACGATCGGACTAGCGGGAGTTCGGGTTACAATGAGCAGTTCTTC. Its translation: CASSYDRTSGSSGYNEQFF.

V and J are TRBV24-1 and TRBJ2-1, with D possibly being TRBD1 (6 bases). V lost 4 bases, J lost 7 bases, and 16 bases lay in between. CDR1 is KGHDR and CDR2 is SFDVKD in the germline V gene. CDR3 length equals 15 residues. In DNA form, the CDR3 reads TGTGCCACCAGTGACCCTGCGGACAGTCAGAATGAGCAGTTCTTC. As protein: CATSDPADSQNEQFF.

The chain couples TRBV6-6 to TRBJ1-1, with D unresolved. Trimming stripped 6 bases from V and 1 base from J, with 9 bases between. CDR1 and CDR2 (germline): MNHNY, SVGAGI (reference sequence). This CDR3 comprises 13 residues. CDR3 amino acids: CASSPGRNTEAFF. The CDR3 DNA reads as TGTGCCAGCAGCCCCGGTAGGAACACTGAAGCTTTCTTT.

This rearrangement joins TRBV28 to TRBJ1-2; D is ambiguous. Trimming stripped 5 bases from V and 8 bases from J, with 18 bases between. This CDR3 comprises 14 residues. The germline gives CDR1 MDHEN, CDR2 SYDVKM. CDR3 sequence: CASSPLGTTGGYTF. The CDR3 DNA reads as TGTGCCAGCAGTCCTCTAGGAACAACCGGCGGCTACACCTTC.

The chain combines TRBV4-1 with TRBJ2-3; 7 bases fit TRBD2. V shed 0 bases, J shed 6 bases, and the junction held 6 bases outside the gene matches. The CDR3 runs to 15 residues. Germline loops: CDR1 MGHRA, CDR2 YSYEKL. In DNA, the CDR3 is TGCGCCAGCAGCCAAGATGGAGCGGGGCGGGATACGCAGTATTTT. This translates into CASSQDGAGRDTQYF.

The chain links TRBV7-6 to TRBJ2-1; tentative D call: TRBD2 (5 bases). Trimming took off 1 base at V and 8 bases at J, with 15 bases between the two ends. CDR3 length equals 15 residues. CDR1 is SGHVS, CDR2 FNYEAQ, per germline. The CDR3: CASSLGPRHSDEQFF. The CDR3 nucleotides read TGTGCCAGCAGCTTAGGACCCCGACATAGCGATGAGCAGTTCTTC.

This chain links TRBV20-1 with TRBJ1-1; the D is unclear. CDR1 and CDR2 (germline): DFQATT, SNEGSKA (reference sequence). The CDR3 sequence is 11 residues long. The V end was cut by 8 bases, the J end by 4 bases, with 11 bases between. CDR3 nucleotides: TGCAGTACAAGGAGGAGCACTGAAGCTTTCTTT. This encodes CSTRRSTEAFF.

This clone was seen a few times. V is TRBV19 and J is TRBJ1-5; 11 bases agree with TRBD1. From germline, CDR1 is LNHDA and CDR2 SQIVND (reference sequence). The CDR3 is made up of 14 amino acids. V shed 10 bases, J shed 6 bases, and the junction held 8 bases outside the gene matches. CDR3 DNA sequence: TGTGCCACCTCGGGACAGGGGGGATCTCAGCCCCAGCATTTT. Translating gives CATSGQGGSQPQHF. The whole variable domain, remainder taken from reference TRBV19 and TRBJ1-5, is DGGITQSPKYLFRKEGQNVTLSCEQNLNHDAMYWYRQDPGQGLRLIYYSQIVNDFQKGDIAEGYSVSREKKESFPLTVTSAQKNPTAFYLCATSGQGGSQPQHFGDGTRLSIL.

The V and J genes are TRBV29-1 and TRBJ2-4, with D perhaps matching TRBD1 (6 bases). The length of the CDR3 is 12 residues. V gave up 5 bases and J gave up 7 bases, with 12 bases separating them. Germline assignment: CDR1 SQVTM and CDR2 ANQGSEA. CDR3 bases: TGCAGCGTTTTGACAGGACTGAACATTCAGTACTTC. Translation: CSVLTGLNIQYF.

This chain uses TRBV11-3 with TRBJ2-2; weak D call: TRBD2 (5 bases). Germline CDR1 is SGHNT and CDR2 is YENEEA. V lost 3 bases, J lost 0 bases, and 14 bases lay in between. The CDR3 loop spans 17 amino acids. This CDR3 is CASSLWTRPPNTGELFF. The DNA of the CDR3 is TGTGCCAGCAGCTTGTGGACTCGGCCCCCGAACACCGGGGAGCTGTTTTTT.

This sequence joins TRBV19 and TRBJ2-2, with D hard to call. Per the germline V gene, CDR1 is LNHDA and CDR2 is SQIVND (reference sequence). The CDR3 consists of 12 residues. The V end was cut by 6 bases, the J end by 6 bases, with 8 bases between. CDR3 residues: CASRNPAGELFF. DNA for the CDR3: TGTGCCAGTAGAAACCCCGCCGGGGAGCTGTTTTTT.

This rearrangement joins TRBV10-1 to TRBJ2-7; D is uncertain. Looked up from germline, CDR1 is WNHNN and CDR2 is SYGVQD (reference sequence). This CDR3 is 15 amino acids long. V lost 0 bases and J 3 bases, leaving 12 bases between the germline ends. This CDR3 is CASSESKQDYYEQYF. The CDR3 region has the DNA TGCGCCAGCAGTGAGTCGAAGCAGGATTACTACGAGCAGTACTTC.

In its sample, this clone was seen a few times. The chain is built from TRBV29-1 and TRBJ1-2; D may be TRBD1 (6 bases). Germline assignment: CDR1 SQVTM and CDR2 ANQGSEA. The CDR3 sequence is 14 residues long. The ends were cut back, 6 bases at V and 4 bases at J, with 18 bases in the middle. CDR3 protein: CSVVRDTSGYGYTF. The CDR3 DNA follows: TGCAGCGTCGTTCGGGACACCTCCGGCTATGGCTACACCTTC.

This clone was detected a few times. The rearrangement joins TRBV5-1 to TRBJ1-2; the D is unclear. V shed 2 bases and J shed 6 bases, with 11 bases lying between them. The CDR3 spans 13 residues. Per germline, CDR1 SGHRS and CDR2 YFSETQ. The CDR3 DNA sequence: TGCGCCAGCAGCTTACCTGAAGGGAATGGCTACACCTTC. Translating gives CASSLPEGNGYTF.